This TCR beta chain was captured by sequencing in a study of blood T cell repertoires in COVID-19. Across the study: The cDNA or gDNA used as material had been derived from T cells, B-cell-depleted T cells, or PBMCs.

In the study's own analysis: Estimated nucleated cell counts came from reference gene primer amplification. The protocol was immunoSEQ multiplex PCR, while the TCRdb copy is restricted to in-frame clones and leaves out a portion. The V and J calls and clone size are taken from that table; D and trimming were inferred from the DNA. The sample records under 100,000 clones, over 70% being singletons. CDR3 length equals 15 residues. J was trimmed by 0 bases and V by 5 bases; bases with no gene match: 2. Germline V lookup: CDR1 MNHEY, CDR2 SVGEGT. Sequenced sample: peripheral blood. This clonotype was sampled from a woman in her sixties or seventies with acute or convalescent COVID-19. The chain carries TRBV6-2 or TRBV6-3 and TRBJ2-5, with 11 bases lining up with TRBD2. The CDR3 DNA is TGTGCCAGCAGTGCTAGCGGGGGGAACCAAGAGACCCAGTACTTC. Translation: CASSASGGNQETQYF.